The 5 T cell receptor beta chains in this list originate from one sample, sequenced in a study of T cell responses to AZD1222 COVID-19 vaccine. Some clones are missing from TCRdb's copy, which holds only in-frame ones; the method was immunoSEQ multiplex PCR. Among around 90,000 clones listed, approximately 86% were seen once. The sample here was peripheral blood, taken on day 0 of AZD1222 vaccination. The receptor set was obtained from an adult in good health.

This chain joins TRBV25-1 and TRBJ2-7; D is ambiguous. CDR3 size: 11 residues. Trimming removed 8 bases at V and 4 bases at J, with 9 bases between. Germline V lookup: CDR1 MGHDK, CDR2 SYGVNS. In nucleotides, the CDR3 is TGTGCCAGCGGGCACCTTTACGAGCAGTACTTC. It translates to CASGHLYEQYF.

The chain links TRBV10-3 to TRBJ2-1; 13 nucleotides match TRBD2. The germline CDR1 and CDR2 sequences are ENHRY and SYGVKD. This CDR3 contains 14 residues. With V trimmed by 11 bases and J by 8 bases, 9 bases remained unmatched. CDR3 residues: CASKGLAGLDEQFF. Written as DNA, the CDR3 is TGTGCCTCCAAGGGACTAGCGGGGCTGGATGAGCAGTTCTTC.

The chain has TRBV7-9 and TRBJ2-1; 14 bases line up with TRBD2. The germline V gene has CDR1 SEHNR and CDR2 FQNEAQ (reference sequence). The length of the CDR3 is 15 residues. V lost 6 bases, J lost 9 bases, and 7 bases stayed unmatched. This CDR3 reads CASRPAGTSGGEQFF. CDR3 sequence (DNA): TGTGCCAGCAGACCGGCCGGGACTAGCGGGGGTGAGCAGTTCTTC.

The chain joins TRBV14 to TRBJ1-1, with D perhaps TRBD1 (6 bases). The CDR3 is 16 amino acids. Per germline, CDR1 SGHDN and CDR2 FVKESK. V was trimmed by 4 bases and J by 1 base, leaving 16 bases between them. CDR3 sequence: CASSRRTGTQNTEAFF. In DNA, the CDR3 is TGTGCCAGCAGCCGCCGAACCGGGACACAGAACACTGAAGCTTTCTTT.

The J gene is TRBJ1-1, the V gene TRBV6-5; unclear D gene. The CDR3 is made up of 15 amino acids. Germline values: CDR1 MNHEY, CDR2 SVGAGI. V gave up 2 bases and J gave up 4 bases, with 14 bases separating them. The CDR3 reads CASSYGRQYATEAFF. CDR3 DNA sequence: TGTGCCAGCAGTTACGGTAGGCAGTATGCCACTGAAGCTTTCTTT.